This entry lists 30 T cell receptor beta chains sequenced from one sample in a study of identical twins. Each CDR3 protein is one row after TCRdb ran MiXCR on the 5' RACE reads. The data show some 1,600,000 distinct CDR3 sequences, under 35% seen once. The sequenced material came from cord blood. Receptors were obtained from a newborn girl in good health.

The DNA of the CDR3 is TGCAGTGCTAGCCGATCCGGGACAGGCAATCAGCCCCAGCATTTT. Protein: CSASRSGTGNQPQHF. The chain uses TRBV20-1 and TRBJ1-5, with TRBD1 matching over 7 bases. Germline CDR1 and CDR2: DFQATT and SNEGSKA (reference sequence). The CDR3 loop spans 15 amino acids. Unmatched junction bases numbered 7, after V lost 3 bases and J lost 2 bases.

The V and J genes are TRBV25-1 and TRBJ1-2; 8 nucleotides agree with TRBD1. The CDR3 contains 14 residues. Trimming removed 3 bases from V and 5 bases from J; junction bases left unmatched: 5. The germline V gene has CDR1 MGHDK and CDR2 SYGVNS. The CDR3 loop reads CASSDRGRFYGYTF. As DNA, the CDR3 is TGTGCCAGCAGTGACAGGGGGCGCTTTTATGGCTACACCTTC.

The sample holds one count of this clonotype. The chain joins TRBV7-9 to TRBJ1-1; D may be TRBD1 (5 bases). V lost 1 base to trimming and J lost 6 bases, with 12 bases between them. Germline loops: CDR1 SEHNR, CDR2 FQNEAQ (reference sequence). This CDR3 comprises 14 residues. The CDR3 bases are TGTGCCAGCAGCTTAGGCCAGGGCTTCCCTGAAGCTTTCTTT. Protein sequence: CASSLGQGFPEAFF.

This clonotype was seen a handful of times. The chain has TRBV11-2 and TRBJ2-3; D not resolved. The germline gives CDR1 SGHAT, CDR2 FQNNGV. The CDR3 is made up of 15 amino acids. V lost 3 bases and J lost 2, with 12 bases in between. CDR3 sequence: CASSFGELLTDTQYF. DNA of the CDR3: TGTGCCAGCAGCTTTGGAGAGCTCCTCACAGATACGCAGTATTTT.

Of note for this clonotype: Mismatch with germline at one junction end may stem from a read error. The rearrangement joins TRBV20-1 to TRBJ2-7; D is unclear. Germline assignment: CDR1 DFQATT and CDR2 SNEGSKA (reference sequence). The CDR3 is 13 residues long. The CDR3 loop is CSAREWISYEHYF. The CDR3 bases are TGCAGTGCCAGAGAGTGGATCTCCTACGAGCACTACTTC.

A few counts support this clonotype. This CDR3 is CATRAGPDYEQYF. The CDR3 region has the DNA TGTGCCACCAGAGCGGGCCCCGACTACGAGCAGTACTTC. This chain connects TRBV10-3 to TRBJ2-4, with D possibly being TRBD2 (6 bases). The J call may not be correct, given that the DNA end is closer to TRBJ2-7. The CDR3 loop spans 13 amino acids. CDR1 is ENHRY and CDR2 is SYGVKD in the germline V gene.

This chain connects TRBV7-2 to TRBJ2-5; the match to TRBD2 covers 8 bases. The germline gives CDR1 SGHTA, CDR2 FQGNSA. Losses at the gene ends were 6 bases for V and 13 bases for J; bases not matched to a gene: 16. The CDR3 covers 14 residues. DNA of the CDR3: TGTGCCAGCAGTTTGGGACTAGGAGGCTACGAGCGGTACTTC. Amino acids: CASSLGLGGYERYF.

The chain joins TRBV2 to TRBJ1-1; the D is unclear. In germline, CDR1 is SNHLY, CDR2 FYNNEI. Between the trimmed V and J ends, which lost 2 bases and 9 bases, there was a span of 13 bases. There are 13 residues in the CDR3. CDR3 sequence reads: CASSESGRGKAFF. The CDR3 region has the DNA TGTGCCAGCAGTGAATCGGGGAGAGGGAAAGCTTTCTTT.

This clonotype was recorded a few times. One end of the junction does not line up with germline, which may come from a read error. The CDR3 coding sequence is TGTGCCACCAGTGAGTCCGAGGACAGGGTTGTAACTTTCTTT. It codes for CATSESEDRVVTFF. The rearrangement uses TRBV10-3 and TRBJ1-1, with TRBD1 identical over 8 bases. Germline CDR1 is ENHRY and CDR2 is SYGVKD. The CDR3 spans 14 residues.

In DNA, the CDR3 is TGTGCCAGCAGTTTATCATACGGGGGCTGGCAGCCCCAGCATTTT. It is translated as CASSLSYGGWQPQHF. The chain carries TRBV28 and TRBJ1-5; D possibly corresponds to TRBD1 (6 bases). V lost 1 base, J lost 7 bases, and 14 bases lay in between. The germline V gene encodes CDR1 MDHEN and CDR2 SYDVKM. The CDR3 has 15 residues.

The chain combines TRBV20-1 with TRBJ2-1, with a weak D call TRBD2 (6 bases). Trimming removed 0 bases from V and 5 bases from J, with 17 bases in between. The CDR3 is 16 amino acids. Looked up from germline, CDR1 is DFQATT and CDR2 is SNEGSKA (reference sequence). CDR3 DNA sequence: TGCAGTGCTAGAGATAATTGGAGGGAGTGGCACAATGAGCAGTTCTTC. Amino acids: CSARDNWREWHNEQFF.

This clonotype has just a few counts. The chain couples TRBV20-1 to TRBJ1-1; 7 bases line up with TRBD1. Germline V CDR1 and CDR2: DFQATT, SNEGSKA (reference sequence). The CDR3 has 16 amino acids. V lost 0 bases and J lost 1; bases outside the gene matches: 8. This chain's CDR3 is CSARDRGGWRNTEAFF. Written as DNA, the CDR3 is TGCAGTGCTAGAGACAGGGGGGGATGGCGGAACACTGAAGCTTTCTTT.

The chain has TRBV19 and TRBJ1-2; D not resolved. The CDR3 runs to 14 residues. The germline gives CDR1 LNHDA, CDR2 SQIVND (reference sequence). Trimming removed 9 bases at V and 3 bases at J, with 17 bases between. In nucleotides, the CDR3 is TGTGCCAGCGCTACAATTGGCGTGGACTATGGCTACACCTTC. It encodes CASATIGVDYGYTF. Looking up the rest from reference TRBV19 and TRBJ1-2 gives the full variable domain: DGGITQSPKYLFRKEGQNVTLSCEQNLNHDAMYWYRQDPGQGLRLIYYSQIVNDFQKGDIAEGYSVSREKKESFPLTVTSAQKNPTAFYLCASATIGVDYGYTFGSGTRLTVV.

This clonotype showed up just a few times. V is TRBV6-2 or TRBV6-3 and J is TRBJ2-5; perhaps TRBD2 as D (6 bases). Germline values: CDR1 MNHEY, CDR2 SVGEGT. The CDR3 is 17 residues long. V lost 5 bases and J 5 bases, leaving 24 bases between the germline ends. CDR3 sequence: CASSTARDSYERETQYF. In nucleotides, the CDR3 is TGTGCCAGCAGTACTGCCCGGGACTCCTATGAAAGGGAGACCCAGTACTTC.

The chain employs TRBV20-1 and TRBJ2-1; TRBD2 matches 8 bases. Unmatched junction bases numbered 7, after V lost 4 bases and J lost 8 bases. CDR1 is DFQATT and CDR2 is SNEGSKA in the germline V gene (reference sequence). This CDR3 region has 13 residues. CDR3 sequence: CSATQRGYHEQFF. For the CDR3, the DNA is TGCAGTGCTACGCAGCGGGGGTACCATGAGCAGTTCTTC.

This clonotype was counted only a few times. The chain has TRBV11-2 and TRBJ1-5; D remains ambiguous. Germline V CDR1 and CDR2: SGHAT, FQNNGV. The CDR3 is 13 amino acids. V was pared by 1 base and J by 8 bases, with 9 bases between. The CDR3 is CASSLGEVEPQHF. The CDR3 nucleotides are TGTGCCAGCAGCTTAGGAGAAGTGGAGCCCCAGCATTTT.

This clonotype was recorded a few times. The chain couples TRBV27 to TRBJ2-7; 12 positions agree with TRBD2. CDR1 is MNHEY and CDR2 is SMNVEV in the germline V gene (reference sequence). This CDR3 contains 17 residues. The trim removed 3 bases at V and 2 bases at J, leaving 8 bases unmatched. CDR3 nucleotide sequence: TGTGCCAGCAGTTTTCTAGCGGGAGGGCGAAGGGCCTACGAGCAGTACTTC. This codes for CASSFLAGGRRAYEQYF.

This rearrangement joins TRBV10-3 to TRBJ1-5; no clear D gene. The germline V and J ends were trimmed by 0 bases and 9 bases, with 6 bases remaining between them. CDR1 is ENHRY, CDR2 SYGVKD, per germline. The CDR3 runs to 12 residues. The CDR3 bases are TGTGCCATCAGTGAGTCCGAGAGGCCCCAGCATTTT. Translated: CAISESERPQHF.

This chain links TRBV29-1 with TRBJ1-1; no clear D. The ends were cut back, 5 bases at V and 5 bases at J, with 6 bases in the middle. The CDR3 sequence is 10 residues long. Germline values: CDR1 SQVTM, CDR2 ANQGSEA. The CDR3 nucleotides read TGCAGCGTTTTAGGGACTGAAGCTTTCTTT. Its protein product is CSVLGTEAFF.

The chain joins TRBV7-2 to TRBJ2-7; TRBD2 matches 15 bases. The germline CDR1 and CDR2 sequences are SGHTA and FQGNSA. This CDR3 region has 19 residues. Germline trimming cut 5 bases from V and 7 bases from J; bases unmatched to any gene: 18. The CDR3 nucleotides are TGTGCCAGCAGCGGCGGGACTAGCGGGGGGCTCAGCTCCTACAATGAGCAGTACTTC. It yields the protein CASSGGTSGGLSSYNEQYF.

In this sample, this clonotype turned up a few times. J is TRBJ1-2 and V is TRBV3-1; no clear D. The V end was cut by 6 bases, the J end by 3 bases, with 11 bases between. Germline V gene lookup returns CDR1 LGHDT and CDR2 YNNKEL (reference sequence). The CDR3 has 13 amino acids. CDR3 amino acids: CASSRWTDYGYTF. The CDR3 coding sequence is TGTGCCAGCAGTCGTTGGACCGACTATGGCTACACCTTC.

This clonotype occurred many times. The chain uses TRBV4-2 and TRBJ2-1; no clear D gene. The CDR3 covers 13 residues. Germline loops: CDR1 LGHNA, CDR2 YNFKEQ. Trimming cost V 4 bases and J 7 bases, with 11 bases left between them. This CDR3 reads CASSPPGENEQFF. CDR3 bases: TGTGCCAGCAGCCCCCCCGGTGAAAATGAGCAGTTCTTC.

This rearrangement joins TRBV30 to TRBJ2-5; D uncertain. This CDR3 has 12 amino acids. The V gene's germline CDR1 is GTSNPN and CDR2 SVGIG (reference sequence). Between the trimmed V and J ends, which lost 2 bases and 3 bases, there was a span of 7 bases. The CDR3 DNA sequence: TGTGCCTGGAGTCTTCTAGAAGAGACCCAGTACTTC. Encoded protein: CAWSLLEETQYF.

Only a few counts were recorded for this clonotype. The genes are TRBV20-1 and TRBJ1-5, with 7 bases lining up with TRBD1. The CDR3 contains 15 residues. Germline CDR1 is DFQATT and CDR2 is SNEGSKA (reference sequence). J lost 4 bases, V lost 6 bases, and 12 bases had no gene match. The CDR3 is CSAASTGTINQPQHF. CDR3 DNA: TGCAGTGCCGCCTCGACAGGGACGATTAATCAGCCCCAGCATTTT.

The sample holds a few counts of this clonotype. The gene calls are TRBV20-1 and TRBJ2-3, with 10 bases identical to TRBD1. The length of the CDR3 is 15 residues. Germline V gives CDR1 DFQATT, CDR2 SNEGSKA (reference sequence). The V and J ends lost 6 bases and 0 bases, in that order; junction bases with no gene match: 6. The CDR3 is CSARQGAISTDTQYF. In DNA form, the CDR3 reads TGCAGTGCGAGACAGGGGGCGATAAGCACAGATACGCAGTATTTT.

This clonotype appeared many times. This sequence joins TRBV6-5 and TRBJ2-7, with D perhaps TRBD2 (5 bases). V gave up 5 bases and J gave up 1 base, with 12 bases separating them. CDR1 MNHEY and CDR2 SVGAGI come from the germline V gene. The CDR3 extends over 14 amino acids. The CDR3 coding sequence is TGTGCCAGCAGTCCAGGTAGGAGGTCCTACGAGCAGTACTTC. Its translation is CASSPGRRSYEQYF.

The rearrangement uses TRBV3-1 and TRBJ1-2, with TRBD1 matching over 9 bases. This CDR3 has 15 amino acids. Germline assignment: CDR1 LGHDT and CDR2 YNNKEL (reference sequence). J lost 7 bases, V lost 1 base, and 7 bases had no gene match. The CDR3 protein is CASSQGDRDFSGYTF. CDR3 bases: TGTGCCAGCAGCCAAGGGGACAGGGACTTTAGTGGCTACACCTTC.

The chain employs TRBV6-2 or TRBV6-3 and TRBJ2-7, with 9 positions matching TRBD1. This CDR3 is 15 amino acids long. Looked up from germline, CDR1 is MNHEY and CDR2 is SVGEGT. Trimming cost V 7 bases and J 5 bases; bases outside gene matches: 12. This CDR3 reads CASNTRQGGSNEQYF. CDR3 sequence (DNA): TGTGCCAGCAACACCCGACAGGGGGGTAGCAACGAGCAGTACTTC.

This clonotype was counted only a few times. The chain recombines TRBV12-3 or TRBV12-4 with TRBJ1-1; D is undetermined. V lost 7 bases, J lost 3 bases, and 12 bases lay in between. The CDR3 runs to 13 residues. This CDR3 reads CASTLGRYTEAFF. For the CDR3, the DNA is TGTGCCAGCACCTTGGGCAGATACACTGAAGCTTTCTTT.

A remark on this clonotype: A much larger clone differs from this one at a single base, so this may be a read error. The CDR3: CASSHGQLYGQYF. The CDR3 DNA follows: TGTGCCAGCAGCCACGGGCAGCTTTACGGGCAGTACTTC. The chain recombines TRBV3-1 with TRBJ2-4; D not certain. Germline V gene sequence: CDR1 LGHDT, CDR2 YNNKEL (reference sequence). Trimming cost V 3 bases and J 13 bases, with 16 bases left between them. CDR3 length equals 13 residues.